The TCR beta chain under discussion was sequenced for a study of blood T cell repertoires in COVID-19. Study overall: The United States, Italy and Spain supplied acute and convalescent COVID-19 samples. T cells, B-cell-depleted T cells, or PBMCs provided the cDNA or gDNA that served as material.

Adults between about 18 and 89 years of age took part from fewer than 30 US areas. Per the original methods: Reference gene primer amplification yielded estimated nucleated cell counts. Sequencing was performed with immunoSEQ multiplex PCR; in TCRdb, only in-frame clones are kept and a portion is missing. V and J calls and clone size are those listed in that table; D and trimming were worked out from the DNA. The data hold 200,000 to 300,000 clones, with roughly 87% observed a single time. V lost 5 bases and J 5 bases, leaving 19 bases between the germline ends. CDR1 is MNHEY and CDR2 is SMNVEV in the germline V gene (reference sequence). The CDR3 totals 16 residues.

The chain recombines TRBV27 with TRBJ1-5; D gene uncertain. The TCR comes from a woman aged 25 to 39 with acute COVID-19. Specimen: PBMCs or T cells enriched from blood (not recorded which). The DNA for the CDR3 is TGTGCCAGCAGTACGATGAGACGAGGGTCTTATCAGCCCCAGCATTTT. It yields the protein CASSTMRRGSYQPQHF.